This T cell receptor beta chain was obtained from a study of blood T cell repertoires in COVID-19. Study summary: The samples span acute and convalescent COVID-19 from the United States, Italy and Spain. Sources were T cells, B-cell-depleted T cells, or PBMCs; the material itself was cDNA or gDNA.

The V and J ends lost 3 bases and 1 base respectively, with 6 bases between them. The CDR3 is 13 residues long. Looked up from germline, CDR1 is ENHRY and CDR2 is SYGVKD. Patients from Seattle were sampled longitudinally, starting during active infection. Sequencing used immunoSEQ multiplex PCR; TCRdb keeps in-frame clones, though not all of them. The sample holds about 95,000 clones, roughly 90% seen once. Remarks on this clone: Different DNA sequences within this sample yield the same CDR3.

Specimen: peripheral blood. The chain combines TRBV10-3 with TRBJ1-2; tentative D call: TRBD1 (5 bases). The origin of this receptor is a man between 60 and 75 years old with COVID-19, enrolled during active disease. The CDR3 DNA follows: TGTGCCATCAGTGAAGGGGTTAACTATGGCTACACCTTC. Amino acid sequence: CAISEGVNYGYTF.